A selection of T cell receptor beta chains follows, all from one sample in a study of blood T cell repertoires in COVID-19. Using immunoSEQ multiplex PCR, the repertoire was profiled, and TCRdb retains in-frame clones only, with some absent. The sample yields roughly 68,000 clones, 80% to 90% seen once. Sequencing was carried out using peripheral blood. These receptors all stem from a man between 50 and 59 years old with active COVID-19. CDR3s include the opening cysteine and the closing phenylalanine or tryptophan. D genes are given only for firm matches. Clone size is stated in some rows and not others, as once, few, many or a class when expanded.

clone_size j_call v_call d_call cdr3_nt cdr3_aa
NA TRBJ1-4 TRBV6-5 TRBD1 TGTGCCAGCAGTTACTTTCGGACAGGGGGAAGTGAAAAACTGTTTTTT CASSYFRTGGSEKLFF
NA TRBJ1-2 TRBV14 NA TGTGCCAGCAGCCAAGATGGGGGGTCGGTCTATGGCTACACCTTC CASSQDGGSVYGYTF
NA TRBJ2-5 TRBV7-3 NA TGTGCCAGCAGCTTAGGCCAGCAAGAGACCCAGTACTTC CASSLGQQETQYF
NA TRBJ1-2 TRBV28 NA TGTGCCAGCAGTCACCCACATATCCTGACAGGTTGCGGCTACACCTTC CASSHPHILTGCGYTF
NA TRBJ2-7 TRBV6-5 NA TGTGCCAGCGGCGGGACAGAGTTTTTGGAGCAGTACTTC CASGGTEFLEQYF
NA TRBJ1-2 TRBV5-4 TRBD1 TGTGCCAGCAGCTTGGGGTTTGGACAGGGTCTTAACTATGGCTACACCTTC CASSLGFGQGLNYGYTF
NA TRBJ2-3 TRBV24-1 TRBD2 TGTGCCACCAGTGATTCCCTTCGACTAGCGGGGGGCGCCACAGATACGCAGTATTTT CATSDSLRLAGGATDTQYF
NA TRBJ2-5 TRBV6-5 NA TGTGCCAGCAGTTACTCCCCCCTGGGCGAGACCCAGTACTTC CASSYSPLGETQYF
NA TRBJ2-7 TRBV12-3/TRBV12-4 NA TGTGCCAGCAGTTCCGCCTACGAGCAGTACTTC CASSSAYEQYF
NA TRBJ2-3 TRBV19 TRBD2 TGTGCCAGTAGTTGGGTAGCGGGAGGCCACGCAGATACGCAGTATTTT CASSWVAGGHADTQYF
NA TRBJ1-2 TRBV5-1 NA TGCGCCAGCAGCTTAGCAACCTTGGAGGGTGGCTACACCTTC CASSLATLEGGYTF
NA TRBJ1-1 TRBV30 NA TGTGCCTGGGCCTCGGACACTAACACTGAAGCTTTCTTT CAWASDTNTEAFF
once TRBJ1-3 TRBV11-2 TRBD1 TGTGCCAGCAGCCCCGACGGACAGGGGGCGCCGGGAAACACCATATATTTT CASSPDGQGAPGNTIYF
NA TRBJ1-2 TRBV7-2 NA TGTGCCAGCAGCTTAAAAGGGGGAGGGGACTATGGCTACACCTTC CASSLKGGGDYGYTF
NA TRBJ2-4 TRBV5-6 NA TGTGCCAGCAGCTTAACGGGACTCGGTACAATAGCCAAAAACATTCAGTACTTC CASSLTGLGTIAKNIQYF
NA TRBJ2-3 TRBV5-3 TRBD1 TGTGCCAGAAGCATGGGACAGGGGCGATCAGATACGCAGTATTTT CARSMGQGRSDTQYF
NA TRBJ1-2 TRBV7-2 NA TGTGCCAGCAGCCCTGCTATCTTGATTAACTATGGCTACACCTTC CASSPAILINYGYTF
NA TRBJ1-1 TRBV28 TRBD1 TGTGCCAGCAGTTTATGGGATACAGGGGATACGGACACTGAAGCTTTCTTT CASSLWDTGDTDTEAFF
NA TRBJ1-1 TRBV5-1 NA TGCGCCAGCAGCTTGGCAGTGAACACTGAAGCTTTCTTT CASSLAVNTEAFF
NA TRBJ2-1 TRBV27 TRBD2 TGTGCCAGCAGTTCCGAGGGACTACTTGAGCAGTTCTTC CASSSEGLLEQFF
NA TRBJ2-7 TRBV19 NA TGTGCCAGTAGTAAGGGTGGCGGGAATTCCCCCCGGTACGAGCAGTACTTC CASSKGGGNSPRYEQYF
NA TRBJ2-7 TRBV28 TRBD2 TGTGCCAGCAGGCTGACTAGCGGGGGGGCAGACGAGCAGTACTTC CASRLTSGGADEQYF
NA TRBJ1-5 TRBV19 TRBD1 TGTGCCAGTAGTATATCGGGGACAGCTGCCGGGCCCCAGCATTTT CASSISGTAAGPQHF
NA TRBJ1-2 TRBV5-4 NA TGTGCCAGCAGCCTGGGACCGGCAGCCAGGGGCTACACCTTC CASSLGPAARGYTF
NA TRBJ2-2 TRBV6-2/TRBV6-3 NA TGTGCCAGCAGTTACCTGGGGCCGGGCACCGGGGAGCTGTTTTTT CASSYLGPGTGELFF
NA TRBJ2-5 TRBV18 TRBD2 TGTGCCAGCTCACCAAGTCTAGCGGGGGGACAAGAGACCCAGTACTTC CASSPSLAGGQETQYF
NA TRBJ1-3 TRBV3-1/TRBV3-2 TRBD1 TGTGCCAGCCACTCGGCAGGGGGCGGAAACACCATATATTTT CASHSAGGGNTIYF
few TRBJ2-7 TRBV13 TRBD1 TGTGCCAGCAGCCCCGGGGACAGGCGCTCCTACGAGCAGTACTTC CASSPGDRRSYEQYF
NA TRBJ2-7 TRBV19 NA TGTGCCAGTAGTACCCGCGCGGGATCCTACGAGCAGTACTTC CASSTRAGSYEQYF
NA TRBJ2-3 TRBV4-3 TRBD1 TGCGCCAGCAGCCAAGATACGGGACAGGTTTTTCCAGATACGCAGTATTTT CASSQDTGQVFPDTQYF
NA TRBJ2-5 TRBV7-9 NA TGTGCCAGCAGCTTAGCCGGGAGTAAGGGAGAGACCCAGTACTTC CASSLAGSKGETQYF
NA TRBJ2-5 TRBV7-2 TRBD2 TGTGCCAGCAGCTCCACTAGCGGTTGGGGGGAGACCCAGTACTTC CASSSTSGWGETQYF
NA TRBJ2-5 TRBV30 NA TGTGCCTGGAGTACGGGGGAATTCCAAGAGACCCAGTACTTC CAWSTGEFQETQYF
NA TRBJ1-1 TRBV28 NA TGTGCCAGCCCCCCAACGAGGCCGAACACTGAAGCTTTCTTT CASPPTRPNTEAFF
NA TRBJ1-2 TRBV28 TRBD1 TGTGCCAGCAGTTTAACCGCAGGGGGCTATGGCTACACCTTC CASSLTAGGYGYTF
once TRBJ2-1 TRBV7-3 TRBD1 TGTGCCAGCAGCCGCAGCAGGGGGTTAGCGATTGGTGAGCAGTTCTTC CASSRSRGLAIGEQFF
NA TRBJ1-1 TRBV4-1 NA TGCGCCAGCAGCCGTCAAGTCAGGGTAGCTGAAGCTTTCTTT CASSRQVRVAEAFF
NA TRBJ2-4 TRBV5-4 TRBD1 TGTGCCAGCAGCTTAACCGGGACAGCCGAAAACATTCAGTACTTC CASSLTGTAENIQYF
NA TRBJ2-6 TRBV5-1 NA TGCGCCAGCAGCTTGGTCGGTAGCTCTGGGGCCAACGTCCTGACTTTC CASSLVGSSGANVLTF
NA TRBJ2-1 TRBV6-5 NA TGTGCCAGCAGCGACCCCGGGACTTTCCATGAGCAGTTCTTC CASSDPGTFHEQFF
NA TRBJ1-1 TRBV2 NA TGTGCCAGCAGTGGGGGACAATTGAACACTGAAGCTTTCTTT CASSGGQLNTEAFF
NA TRBJ2-3 TRBV7-8 NA TGTGCCAGCGCCACAGGCCCAGATACGCAGTATTTT CASATGPDTQYF
NA TRBJ2-3 TRBV28 TRBD2 TGTGCCAGCAGTTTAAGCGCAGCGGGAGGCACAGATACGCAGTATTTT CASSLSAAGGTDTQYF
NA TRBJ1-6 TRBV11-2 NA TGTGCCAGCAGCCCAAATAATTCACCCCTCCACTTT CASSPNNSPLHF
NA TRBJ2-3 TRBV28 TRBD2 TGTGCCAGCAGATTACTAGCGGGGCTCACAGATACGCAGTATTTT CASRLLAGLTDTQYF
NA TRBJ1-1 TRBV7-9 TRBD1 TGTGCCAGCAGCTTACAGGGACAGGGGATGACTGAAGCTTTCTTT CASSLQGQGMTEAFF
NA TRBJ1-6 TRBV4-1 TRBD1 TGCGCCAGCAGCCAAGATACGGGACAGGGGAGATCACCCCTCCACTTT CASSQDTGQGRSPLHF
NA TRBJ2-4 TRBV27 NA TGTGCCAGCAGTTCCCTAGCCAAAAACATTCAGTACTTC CASSSLAKNIQYF
NA TRBJ2-2 TRBV24-1 NA TGTGCCACCAGTGATTTGGGGACAACGAACACCGGGGAGCTGTTTTTT CATSDLGTTNTGELFF
NA TRBJ2-3 TRBV24-1 TRBD1 TGTGCCACCAGTGATTTCAGGGGGCCCTCAGATACGCAGTATTTT CATSDFRGPSDTQYF
few TRBJ1-2 TRBV5-4 NA TGTGCCAGTAGTAGTACGACACAGCTCTACACCTTC CASSSTTQLYTF
NA TRBJ2-7 TRBV10-3 NA TGTGCCATCAGTGGGGGCTCCCAAGGGGGCGAGCAGTACTTC CAISGGSQGGEQYF
NA TRBJ2-1 TRBV12-3/TRBV12-4 NA TGTGCCAGCAGGGGGGCGGACAATGAGCAGTTCTTC CASRGADNEQFF
NA TRBJ2-1 TRBV4-1 TRBD1 TGCGCCAGTACTTTTTTAGCGGGGACAGGGGGTGAGCAGTTCTTC CASTFLAGTGGEQFF
NA TRBJ2-7 TRBV7-2 NA TGTGCCAGCAGCTCCAGCCTCCTGACTACCTACGAGCAGTACTTC CASSSSLLTTYEQYF